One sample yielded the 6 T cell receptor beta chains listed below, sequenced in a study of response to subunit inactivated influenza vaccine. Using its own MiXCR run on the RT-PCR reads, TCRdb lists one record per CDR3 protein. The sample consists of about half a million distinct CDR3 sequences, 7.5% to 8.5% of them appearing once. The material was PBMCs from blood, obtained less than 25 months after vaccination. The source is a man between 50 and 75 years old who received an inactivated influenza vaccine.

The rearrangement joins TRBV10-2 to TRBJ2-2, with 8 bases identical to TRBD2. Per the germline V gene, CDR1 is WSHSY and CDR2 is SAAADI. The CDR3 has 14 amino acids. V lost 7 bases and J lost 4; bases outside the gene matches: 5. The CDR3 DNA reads TGCGCCAGCAAATTAGCGGGACTCACCGGGGAGCTGTTTTTT. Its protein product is CASKLAGLTGELFF.

CDR3 in amino acids: CASSQSLGVSTDTQYF. CDR3 DNA: TGTGCCAGCAGCCAGAGCTTGGGGGTTAGCACAGATACGCAGTATTTT. The rearrangement joins TRBV14 to TRBJ2-3; D tentatively fits TRBD1 or TRBD2 (5 bases each). V was shortened by 3 bases and J by 0 bases, with 13 bases between the two germline ends. The CDR3 consists of 16 residues. Germline V gene sequence: CDR1 SGHDN, CDR2 FVKESK. Complete variable domain (other parts from reference TRBV14 and TRBJ2-3): EAGVTQFPSHSVIEKGQTVTLRCDPISGHDNLYWYRRVMGKEIKFLLHFVKESKQDESGMPNNRFLAERTGGTYSTLKVQPAELEDSGVYFCASSQSLGVSTDTQYFGPGTRLTVL.

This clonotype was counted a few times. The CDR3 protein is CASSLRGTAGTNTEAFF. CDR3 nucleotides: TGTGCCAGCAGCCTCAGGGGGACGGCGGGGACGAACACTGAAGCTTTCTTT. The J gene is TRBJ1-1, the V gene TRBV6-1, with 7 bases aligning to TRBD1. With V trimmed by 6 bases and J by 1 base, 14 bases remained unmatched. The CDR3 is 17 amino acids. Germline CDR1 reads MNHNS; CDR2 reads SASEGT.

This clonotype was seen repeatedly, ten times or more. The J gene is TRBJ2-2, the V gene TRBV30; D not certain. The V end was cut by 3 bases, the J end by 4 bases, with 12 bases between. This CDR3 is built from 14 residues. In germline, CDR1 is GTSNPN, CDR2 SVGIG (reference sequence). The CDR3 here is CAWRAGTLTGELFF. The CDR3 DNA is TGTGCCTGGAGGGCAGGCACACTCACCGGGGAGCTGTTTTTT.

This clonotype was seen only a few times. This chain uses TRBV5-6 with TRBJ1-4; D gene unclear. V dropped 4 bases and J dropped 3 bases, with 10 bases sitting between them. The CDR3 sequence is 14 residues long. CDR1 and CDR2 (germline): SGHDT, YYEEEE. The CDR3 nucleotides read TGTGCCAGCAGCCCCGGGTCAGCTAATGAAAAACTGTTTTTT. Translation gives CASSPGSANEKLFF.

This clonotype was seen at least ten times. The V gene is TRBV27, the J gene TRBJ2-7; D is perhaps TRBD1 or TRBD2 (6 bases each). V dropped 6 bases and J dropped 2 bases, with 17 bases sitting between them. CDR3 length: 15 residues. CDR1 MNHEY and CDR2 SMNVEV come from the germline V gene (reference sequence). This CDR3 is CASRDQGRYPYEQYF. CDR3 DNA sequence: TGTGCCAGCAGAGATCAGGGGAGGTACCCCTACGAGCAGTACTTC.